A single sample is the source of the 10 T cell receptor beta chains below, sequenced in a study of blood T cell repertoires in COVID-19. Only in-frame clones appear in the TCRdb table, and some are missing; sequencing was by immunoSEQ multiplex PCR. The table has about 250,000 clones, 88% seen once; the top ten hold over 1.1%. Sequencing input: peripheral blood. Receptors were obtained from an elderly man with acute or convalescent COVID-19.

The genes are TRBV3-1 (or the pseudogene TRBV3-2) and TRBJ1-5; 8 positions agree with TRBD1. The J segment lost 2 bases and the V segment lost 5 bases, leaving 11 bases of the junction unmatched. Germline assignment: CDR1 LGHDT and CDR2 YNNKEL (reference sequence). The CDR3 runs to 17 residues. This chain's CDR3 is CASSYSRGRGGNQPQHF. The CDR3, as DNA: TGTGCCAGCAGCTATTCCAGGGGGCGCGGTGGCAATCAGCCCCAGCATTTT.

The J gene is TRBJ1-2, the V gene TRBV19; TRBD1 aligns across 8 bases. The germline V gene encodes CDR1 LNHDA and CDR2 SQIVND (reference sequence). J gave up 8 bases and V 6 bases, and 8 bases lay outside the gene matches. This CDR3 is built from 13 residues. The CDR3 DNA is TGTGCCAGTAGACTCCGGGACAGGAGGGGCTACACCTTC. Its protein product is CASRLRDRRGYTF.

The V and J genes are TRBV27 and TRBJ2-7; 7 positions match TRBD1. The CDR3 is 13 amino acids. Germline-derived CDR1 and CDR2 are MNHEY and SMNVEV (reference sequence). J was trimmed by 4 bases and V by 2 bases; bases with no gene match: 2. For the CDR3, the DNA is TGTGCCAGCAGTTTAAAGGGGGCGTACGAGCAGTACTTC. This sequence encodes CASSLKGAYEQYF.

The rearrangement uses TRBV19 and TRBJ1-5, with D unclear. Germline V gene lookup returns CDR1 LNHDA and CDR2 SQIVND (reference sequence). V was pared by 1 base and J by 7 bases, with 14 bases between. The CDR3 has 15 amino acids. The CDR3 DNA follows: TGTGCCAGTAGTATAGCTACGGAAGGAGGACAGCCCCAGCATTTT. Protein product: CASSIATEGGQPQHF.

V usage is TRBV12-5 and J usage is TRBJ2-5, with 9 bases that match TRBD1. There are 15 residues in the CDR3. With 4 bases clipped from V and 4 bases from J, the junction kept 7 bases outside the gene matches. Germline V gene data show CDR1 as LGHNT and CDR2 as FRNRAP. The CDR3 here is CASGSDGQGRETQYF. The DNA of the CDR3 is TGTGCTAGTGGTTCAGACGGACAGGGGAGAGAGACCCAGTACTTC.

This rearrangement joins TRBV5-1 to TRBJ2-5, with D possibly TRBD2 on 5 matching bases. Trimming removed 3 bases from V and 4 bases from J, with 10 bases in between. Germline CDR1 and CDR2: SGHRS and YFSETQ. This CDR3 spans 13 amino acids. The CDR3 region is CASSSEGRETQYF. The DNA for the CDR3 is TGCGCCAGCAGCTCCGAGGGCCGAGAGACCCAGTACTTC. The full variable domain, with the rest looked up from reference TRBV5-1 and TRBJ2-5, is KAGVTQTPRYLIKTRGQQVTLSCSPISGHRSVSWYQQTPGQGLQFLFEYFSETQRNKGNFPGRFSGRQFSNSRSEMNVSTLELGDSALYLCASSSEGRETQYFGPGTRLLVL.

DNA of the CDR3: TGTGCCAGCAGTTTCCCCGGGACTAGCGGGGGGCGAGAGACCCAGTACTTC. Its translation is CASSFPGTSGGRETQYF. V is TRBV6-2 or TRBV6-3 and J is TRBJ2-5, with 15 bases identical to TRBD2. The germline V gene encodes CDR1 MNHEY and CDR2 SVGEGT. The CDR3 runs 17 residues. Trimming at V came to 4 bases and at J to 4 bases, leaving 7 bases not matched to a gene.

V usage is TRBV10-3 and J usage is TRBJ2-2; D gene ambiguous. V dropped 3 bases and J dropped 1 base, with 3 bases sitting between them. This CDR3 spans 13 amino acids. Germline CDR1 is ENHRY and CDR2 is SYGVKD. Written as DNA, the CDR3 is TGTGCCATCAGTGAACAGAACACCGGGGAGCTGTTTTTT. As protein: CAISEQNTGELFF.

The V and J genes are TRBV6-2 or TRBV6-3 and TRBJ1-4; TRBD1 matches 9 bases. V was clipped by 5 bases and J by 8 bases; unmatched bases: 12. This CDR3 contains 16 residues. CDR1 is MNHEY, CDR2 SVGEGT, per germline. The DNA for the CDR3 is TGTGCCAGCAGTCCCGGAACCGGGACAGGGAGCGAAAAACTGTTTTTT. It yields the protein CASSPGTGTGSEKLFF.

The chain uses TRBV6-6 and TRBJ1-2; 7 bases agree with TRBD1. Germline values: CDR1 MNHNY, CDR2 SVGAGI (reference sequence). This CDR3 spans 13 amino acids. The ends lost 7 bases at V and 3 bases at J; junction bases unmatched: 5. In nucleotides, the CDR3 is TGTGCCAGCACCCCCGACAGGGACTATGGCTACACCTTC. Translated: CASTPDRDYGYTF.